A selection of T cell receptor beta chains follows, all from one sample in a study of low-dose radiotherapy and immunotherapy resistance in tumors. TCRdb passed the reads through MiXCR, listing each CDR3 protein once. The sample comprises under 60,000 distinct CDR3 sequences, approximately 35% of which are singletons, and 8% to 9% rests with the top ten. The input for sequencing was PBMCs, taken after low-dose radiotherapy plus immunotherapy. The receptors stem from a male donor with rectosigmoid adenocarcinoma. The CDR3 runs from the conserved cysteine through the conserved F or W. A D gene is named only where the DNA matches it firmly. The size of a clone is reported for some rows only, either as once, few or many, or as a class for expanded clones.

abundance	v_gene	j_gene	d_gene	CDR3nt	CDR3aa
.	TRBV5-1	TRBJ2-1	.	TGCGCCAGCAGTGGGGCAGGGGGGTCTTACAATGAGCAGTTCTTC	CASSGAGGSYNEQFF
many	TRBV7-3	TRBJ1-2	TRBD1	TGTGCCAGCAGCCTACAGGGGGAGAATGGCTACACCTTC	CASSLQGENGYTF
.	TRBV7-2	TRBJ1-6	TRBD1	TGTGCCAGCAGATATGACAGGGTTTCACCCCTCCACTTT	CASRYDRVSPLHF
.	TRBV6-2/TRBV6-3	TRBJ1-1	.	TGTGCCAGCGGAAGACTAGGAGGGGTGAACACTGAAGCTTTCTTT	CASGRLGGVNTEAFF
few	TRBV12-3/TRBV12-4	TRBJ1-5	.	TGTGCCAGCAGTTTAGATCAGGGACGCCAGCCCCAGCATTTT	CASSLDQGRQPQHF
few	TRBV6-1	TRBJ2-1	.	TGTGCCAGCAGTAGGCCGGGGCCTATCAATGAGCAGTTCTTC	CASSRPGPINEQFF
many	TRBV18	TRBJ2-1	TRBD1	TGTGCCAGCTCGAACGGGACAGGGTCATACAATGAGCAGTTCTTC	CASSNGTGSYNEQFF
many	TRBV23-1	TRBJ1-5	.	TGCGCCACCTCGAACGGGGGCGGTAAGGGCAATCAGCCCCAGCATTTT	CATSNGGGKGNQPQHF
few	TRBV7-2	TRBJ2-3	TRBD2	TGTGCCAGCAGCTTAGGGCTAGCGGGGATCAGGACAGATACGCAGTATTTT	CASSLGLAGIRTDTQYF
few	TRBV15	TRBJ2-5	.	TGTGCCACCAGCAGAGTGGATGTGGGCCTGGAGACCCAGTACTTC	CATSRVDVGLETQYF
medium-sized	TRBV28	TRBJ2-1	.	TGTGCCAGCAGTACGGACAGCTACGAGCAGTTCTTC	CASSTDSYEQFF
many	TRBV19	TRBJ2-2	.	TGTGCCAGTAGAGCCAGCCGAACGAACACCGGGGAGCTGTTTTTT	CASRASRTNTGELFF
many	TRBV5-4	TRBJ2-3	.	TGTGCCAGCAGCCCTAATACAGATACGCAGTATTTT	CASSPNTDTQYF
once	TRBV15	TRBJ2-1	.	TGTGCCACCAGCAGAGATGGCAGGGATGAGCAGTTCTTC	CATSRDGRDEQFF
.	TRBV5-4	TRBJ2-3	.	TGTGCCAGCAGCCCCGGGAAGGGCACGGATACGCAGTATTTT	CASSPGKGTDTQYF
.	TRBV28	TRBJ2-3	TRBD2	TGTGCCAGCAGTGCGGGGGGGGCGGATACGCAGTATTTT	CASSAGGADTQYF
.	TRBV20-1	TRBJ1-1	TRBD1	TGCAGTACTAGACGGGACAGGAACACTGAAGCTTTCTTT	CSTRRDRNTEAFF
many	TRBV3-1	TRBJ2-3	.	TGTGCCAGCAGCCAAGATCTAAATACGCAGTATTTT	CASSQDLNTQYF
many	TRBV30	TRBJ1-1	.	TGTGCCTGGGTGCTTTGGGACGTTGGTGAAGCTTTCTTT	CAWVLWDVGEAFF
.	TRBV12-3/TRBV12-4	TRBJ2-2	TRBD1	TGTGCCAGCAGTTTGGGGACAGGGCTGAACACCGGGGAGCTGTTTTTT	CASSLGTGLNTGELFF
many	TRBV12-3/TRBV12-4	TRBJ1-1	.	TGTGCCAGCAACCCGGGACACTTGAACACTGAAGCTTTCTTT	CASNPGHLNTEAFF
.	TRBV20-1	TRBJ1-5	TRBD1	TGCAGTGCTTTGAAAACAGGGGGCTCTGAGCTAGGTCAGCCCCAGCATTTT	CSALKTGGSELGQPQHF
many	TRBV27	TRBJ2-2	TRBD2	TGTGCCAGCAGTTCCCCCTCCAGCGGGGATCGGGAGCTGTTTTTT	CASSSPSSGDRELFF
few	TRBV4-3	TRBJ2-7	TRBD2	TGCGCCAGCAGCCAAGCGGGGACTAGCGGGAGGACTGAGCAGTACTTC	CASSQAGTSGRTEQYF
.	TRBV2	TRBJ2-3	TRBD2	TGTGCCAGCAGTGAACTAGCGGGGGGACTATCCACAGATACGCAGTATTTT	CASSELAGGLSTDTQYF
.	TRBV6-6	TRBJ1-1	.	TGTGCCAGCAGTTACTCGCGGCGGCAGGAAGCTTTCTTT	CASSYSRRQEAFF
few	TRBV5-1	TRBJ2-7	TRBD1	TGCGCCAGCAGCACAGGACAGGGGGTCAACGAGCAGTACTTC	CASSTGQGVNEQYF
few	TRBV10-3	TRBJ1-6	.	TGTGCCATCAGAGGGGCAGAAAATTCACCCCTCCACTTT	CAIRGAENSPLHF
.	TRBV4-2	TRBJ1-2	TRBD1	TGTGCCAGCAGCCATGATGACAGGGCTGGCTACACCTTC	CASSHDDRAGYTF
many	TRBV27	TRBJ1-1	TRBD1	TGTGCCAGCAGTCGGGGACAGACGATGAACACTGAAGCTTTCTTT	CASSRGQTMNTEAFF
few	TRBV28	TRBJ2-3	TRBD2	TGTGCCAGCAGTTCACTACTAGCGGGAAACTTAGATACGCAGTATTTT	CASSSLLAGNLDTQYF
many	TRBV4-2	TRBJ2-1	.	TGTGCCAGCAGCCAAGAGGGAGGCTCCTACAATGAGCAGTTCTTC	CASSQEGGSYNEQFF
.	TRBV6-6	TRBJ2-7	TRBD1	TGTGCCAGCAGCCCGGGCGACAGGGGTATGGGGGAGCAGTACTTC	CASSPGDRGMGEQYF
many	TRBV28	TRBJ2-1	.	TGTGCCAGCAGTGGAGCCCGCAATGAGCAGTTCTTC	CASSGARNEQFF
many	TRBV28	TRBJ2-6	.	TGTGCCAGCAGCCGCCCTGGGGCCAACGTCCTGACTTTC	CASSRPGANVLTF
many	TRBV11-2	TRBJ2-6	.	TGTGCCAGCAGCTTAGGAGGTTCTGGGGCCAACGTCCTGACTTTC	CASSLGGSGANVLTF
many	TRBV5-1	TRBJ2-7	TRBD1	TGCGCCAGCAGCCGGAGAGACAGGGATGGCGAGCAGTACTTC	CASSRRDRDGEQYF
once	TRBV11-2	TRBJ2-7	.	TGTGCCAGCAGCTTAGCCCGGGGAACCTACGAGCAGTACTTC	CASSLARGTYEQYF
many	TRBV29-1	TRBJ1-5	TRBD1	TGCAGCGTCACGACCTCCGGGACAGGGTATCAGCCCCAGCATTTT	CSVTTSGTGYQPQHF
many	TRBV4-3	TRBJ2-3	.	TGCGCCAGCAGCCAAGATAATAGCGGAGGCACAGATACGCAGTATTTT	CASSQDNSGGTDTQYF
.	TRBV20-1	TRBJ2-7	TRBD2	TGCAGTGCTAGTAAGACTAGCGGGAGTGGGGAGCAGTACTTC	CSASKTSGSGEQYF
many	TRBV28	TRBJ2-4	.	TGTGCCAGCAGTTTAGGTCTTTGGCGGTACGGGGACATTCAGTACTTC	CASSLGLWRYGDIQYF
few	TRBV5-1	TRBJ2-5	.	TGCGCCAGCAGCTTGGCGCCGGGGGCGGGCCCAGAGACCCAGTACTTC	CASSLAPGAGPETQYF
many	TRBV28	TRBJ2-7	.	TGTGCCAGCAGTCCACCCCCCGACAGGTACGAGCAGTACTTC	CASSPPPDRYEQYF
.	TRBV10-1	TRBJ1-1	.	TGTGCCATCAGTAGTCTCTCGGGGAGCGTCGGCTTGAATGAGCAGTTCTTT	CAISSLSGSVGLNEQFF
many	TRBV30	TRBJ1-5	.	TGTGCCTGGAGTTCACGGGATAGCAATCAGCCCCAGCATTTT	CAWSSRDSNQPQHF
many	TRBV12-3/TRBV12-4	TRBJ1-2	.	TGTGCCAGCAGCCCACAGGGTCTTAACTATGGCTACACCTTC	CASSPQGLNYGYTF
few	TRBV9	TRBJ1-1	.	TGTGCCAGCAGCGCCCGGGACGGAGCTGAAGCTTTCTTT	CASSARDGAEAFF
many	TRBV6-2/TRBV6-3	TRBJ1-6	.	TGTGCCAGCAGTTACGAAACAGCCTCCACCCTCCACTTT	CASSYETASTLHF
many	TRBV7-8	TRBJ2-7	.	TGTGCCAGCACCCCTGGGGGGAACGAGCAGTACTTC	CASTPGGNEQYF
many	TRBV7-9	TRBJ2-7	TRBD2	TGTGCCAGCAAGCGGGACGTAGGCTCCTACGAGCAGTACTTC	CASKRDVGSYEQYF
.	TRBV7-9	TRBJ2-5	.	TGTGCCAGCAGCCGAGCAGGGACGGAAGAGACCCAGTACTTC	CASSRAGTEETQYF